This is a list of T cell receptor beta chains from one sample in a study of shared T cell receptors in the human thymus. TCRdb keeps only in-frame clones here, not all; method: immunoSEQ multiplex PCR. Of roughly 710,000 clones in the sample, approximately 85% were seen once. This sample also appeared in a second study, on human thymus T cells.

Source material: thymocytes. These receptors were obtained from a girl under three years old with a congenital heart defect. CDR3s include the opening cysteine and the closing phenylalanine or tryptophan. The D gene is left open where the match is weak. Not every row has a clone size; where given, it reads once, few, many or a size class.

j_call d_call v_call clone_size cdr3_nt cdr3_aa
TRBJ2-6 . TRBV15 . TGTGCCACCAGGTCCGGGATGTCAAGACGGTCTGGGGCCAACGTCCTGACTTTC CATRSGMSRRSGANVLTF
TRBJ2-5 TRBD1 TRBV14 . TGTGCCAGCAGCCAAGTGCATGGAGGACAGGGGGAAAGAGAGACCCAGTACTTC CASSQVHGGQGERETQYF
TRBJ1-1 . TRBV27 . TGTGCCAGCAGTTACGGGGCGGGGGGGAACACTGAAGCTTTCTTT CASSYGAGGNTEAFF
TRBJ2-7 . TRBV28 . TGTGCCAGCCGCAGGGACAGATATGCCTGGGGACTAGATCACGAGCAGTACTTC CASRRDRYAWGLDHEQYF
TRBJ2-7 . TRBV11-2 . TGTGCCAGCAGCTTAAGTTTTGGTCAGGCCGACTACGAGCAGTACTTC CASSLSFGQADYEQYF
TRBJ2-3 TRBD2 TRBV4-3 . TGCGCCAGCAGCCCTCGGGTCGATAGCGGGGGGCCGCAGGGGACGCAGTATTTT CASSPRVDSGGPQGTQYF
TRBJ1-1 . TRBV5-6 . TGTGCCAGCAGCTTTATGTCGGGAGGGGGGACTGAAGCTTTCTTT CASSFMSGGGTEAFF
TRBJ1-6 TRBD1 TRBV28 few TGTGCCAGCAGTTTCGATGACAGGGGCGGTTCGGTGGGTTCACCCCTCCACTTT CASSFDDRGGSVGSPLHF
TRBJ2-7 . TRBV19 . TGTGCCAGTAGTCGGTCAAAAGCCCACGAGCAGTACTTC CASSRSKAHEQYF
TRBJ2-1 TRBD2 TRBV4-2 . TGTGCCAGCAGCCAAGCGGGGGGCAATGAGCAGTTCTTC CASSQAGGNEQFF
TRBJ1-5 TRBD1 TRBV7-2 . TGTGCCAGCAGCCAAAACCAGGGGGAGCCCCAGCATTTT CASSQNQGEPQHF
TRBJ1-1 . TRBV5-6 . TGTGCCAGCAGCTTGGCGGGGGAGGGGGACACTGAAGCTTTCTTT CASSLAGEGDTEAFF
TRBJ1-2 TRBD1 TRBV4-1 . TGCGCCAGCAGCCAAGTATCCGAAAACAGGGGCGACTATGGCTACACCTTC CASSQVSENRGDYGYTF
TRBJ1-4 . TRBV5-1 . TGCGCCAGCAGCTTGATTTTAGGAGGGGCTAATGAAAAACTGTTTTTT CASSLILGGANEKLFF
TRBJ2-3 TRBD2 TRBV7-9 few TGTGCCACCAACGATGGGCGGGGGATCACAGATACGCAGTATTTT CATNDGRGITDTQYF
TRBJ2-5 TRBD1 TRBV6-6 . TGTGCCAGCAGTTACTTGTCAGGGGGTTGTGTAGAGACCCAGTACTTC CASSYLSGGCVETQYF
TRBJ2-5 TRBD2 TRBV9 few TGTGCCAGCAGCGAAAGCGGGGTCCAAGAGACCCAGTACTTC CASSESGVQETQYF
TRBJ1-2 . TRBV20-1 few TGCAGTGACTGGCGTCGGGATGGCTACACCTTC CSDWRRDGYTF
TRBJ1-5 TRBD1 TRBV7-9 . TGTGCCAGCACCTCATCCGGGACAGGACCTCATCAGCCCCAGCATTTT CASTSSGTGPHQPQHF
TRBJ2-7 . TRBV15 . TGTGCCACCTCCGGGGGTTCCGAGCAGTACTTC CATSGGSEQYF
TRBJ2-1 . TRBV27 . TGTGCCAGCACCCCCGGGGGTAACAATGAGCAGTTCTTC CASTPGGNNEQFF
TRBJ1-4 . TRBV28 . TGTGCCAGCAAGGGCGCTGGGGCCAATGAAAAACTGTTTTTT CASKGAGANEKLFF
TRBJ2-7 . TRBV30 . TGTGCCTGGAGTGTATCTCAGGTTCCCTACGAGCAGTACTTC CAWSVSQVPYEQYF
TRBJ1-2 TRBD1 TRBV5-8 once TGTGCCAGCAGCTTGGGGGGAAAAGGACAGGGAGGGGAGTGGGGCTACACCTTC CASSLGGKGQGGEWGYTF
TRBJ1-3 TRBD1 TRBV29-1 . TGCAGCGCTGTGACAGGGGTTGGAAACACCATATATTTT CSAVTGVGNTIYF
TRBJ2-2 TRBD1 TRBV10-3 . TGTGCCATCAGTGGGGCTGGACAGGGGATCCGGGAGCTGTTTTTT CAISGAGQGIRELFF
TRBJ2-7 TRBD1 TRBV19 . TGTGCCAGTAGTATAGAAATGGGCCCCAACCCCGACCGGGACAGATTATACGAGCAGTACTTC CASSIEMGPNPDRDRLYEQYF
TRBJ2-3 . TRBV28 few TGTGCCAGCAGTTCTAGTCCTTCTAGCACAGATACGCAGTATTTT CASSSSPSSTDTQYF
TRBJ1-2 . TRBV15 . TGTGCCACCAGCAGAGGAGGACAGCCCCCGGTGGGCTATGGCTACACCTTC CATSRGGQPPVGYGYTF
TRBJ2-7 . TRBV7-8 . TGTGCCAGCAGCTTCGACGGAGTGTCCTACGAGCAGTACTTC CASSFDGVSYEQYF
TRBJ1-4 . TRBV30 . TGTGTCTGGAGTGCCACAGGGAGAAATGAAAAACTGTTTTTT CVWSATGRNEKLFF
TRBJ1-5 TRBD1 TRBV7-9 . TGTGCCAGCAGCTCCGCCCGGGACAGGGAGCGCCAGCATTTT CASSSARDRERQHF
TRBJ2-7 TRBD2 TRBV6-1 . TGTGCCAGCAGTGTGGGGGGGTACGAGCAGTACTTC CASSVGGYEQYF
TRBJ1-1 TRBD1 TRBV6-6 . TGTGCCAGCAGTTACCCCCGTTCGACAGGGCGTACTGAAGCTTTCTTT CASSYPRSTGRTEAFF
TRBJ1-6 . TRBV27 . TGTGCCAGCAGTGAAAGCCCCCATTCACCCCTCCACTTT CASSESPHSPLHF
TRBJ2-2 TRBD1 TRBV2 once TGTGCCAGCAGTGCATCCTTTCCATTACAGGGGGACACCGGGGAGCTGTTTTTT CASSASFPLQGDTGELFF
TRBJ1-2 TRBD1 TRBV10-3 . TGTGCCATCAAACTTAGGGACAGTGCCCCGGAGGGCTACACCTTC CAIKLRDSAPEGYTF
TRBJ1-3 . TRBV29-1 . TGCAGCGTTGCCGGGGGACTTGGAAACACCATATATTTT CSVAGGLGNTIYF
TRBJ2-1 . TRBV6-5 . TGTGCCAGCAGCTCACCGGACAATGAGCAGTTCTTC CASSSPDNEQFF
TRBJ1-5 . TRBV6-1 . TGTGCCAGCAGTGAAGGAGGGGGTTATAGCAATCAGCCCCAGCATTTT CASSEGGGYSNQPQHF
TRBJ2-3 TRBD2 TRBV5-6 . TGTGCCAGCAGCTTGCGGGGGGGGATTCTCAGCACAGATACGCAGTATTTT CASSLRGGILSTDTQYF
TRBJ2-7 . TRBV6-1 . TGTGCCAGCAGTGTTTTTGCGGGGAGGTACGAGCAGTACTTC CASSVFAGRYEQYF
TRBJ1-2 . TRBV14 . TGTGCCAGCAGCCAAGTTTCGGGGGGTGGCTACACCTTC CASSQVSGGGYTF
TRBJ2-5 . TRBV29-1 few TGCAGCGTCAACCACGGACAGAGACAAGAGACCCAGTACTTC CSVNHGQRQETQYF
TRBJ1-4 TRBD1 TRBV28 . TGTGCCAGCAGGACAGGGTTTAATGAAAAACTGTTTTTT CASRTGFNEKLFF
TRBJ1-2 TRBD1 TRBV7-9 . TGTGCCAGCAGCTTACTAAAAACAGGGGTTCCCTGGGCTAACTATGGCTACACCTTC CASSLLKTGVPWANYGYTF
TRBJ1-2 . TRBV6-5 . TGTGCCAGCAGCACAGGGAGAGGTATCTATGGCTACACCTTC CASSTGRGIYGYTF
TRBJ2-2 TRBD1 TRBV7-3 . TGTGCCAGCAGCTTAGCCCAGGGGGCGCAAATCGGGGAGCTGTTTTTT CASSLAQGAQIGELFF
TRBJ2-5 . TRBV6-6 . TGTGCCAGCAGTACCCGGACAGAAGAGACCCAGTACTTC CASSTRTEETQYF
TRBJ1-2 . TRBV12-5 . TGTGCTAGTGGTACAAAAAGTAACTATGGCTACACCTTC CASGTKSNYGYTF
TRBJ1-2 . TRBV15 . TGTGCCACCAGCAGAGCCAGGGTCTATGGCTACACCTTC CATSRARVYGYTF
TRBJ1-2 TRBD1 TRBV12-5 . TGTGCTAGTGGTTTAGAAGGAGACGGACAGGAATCCTATGGCTACACCTTC CASGLEGDGQESYGYTF
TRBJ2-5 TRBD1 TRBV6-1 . TGTGCCAGCAGTGAAGCGCAGGGGGAAGAGACCCAGTACTTC CASSEAQGEETQYF
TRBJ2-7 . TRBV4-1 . TGCGCCAGCAGCCAAGACAGGGAAGAGAACGAGCAGTACTTC CASSQDREENEQYF
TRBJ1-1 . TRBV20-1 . TGCAGTGCTAGACAGGGTCCTGAAGCTTTCTTT CSARQGPEAFF
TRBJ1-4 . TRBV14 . TGTGCCAGCAGTGTCGAAGCGCGGTTGCGTGAAAAACTGTTTTTT CASSVEARLREKLFF
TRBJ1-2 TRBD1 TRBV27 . TGTGCCAGCAGTTTATGGTACAGGGGGTACGGCTACACCTTC CASSLWYRGYGYTF
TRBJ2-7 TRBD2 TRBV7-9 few TGTGCCAGCAGCCAGACTAGCGGGAACTACGAGCAGTACTTC CASSQTSGNYEQYF
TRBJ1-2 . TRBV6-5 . TGTGCCAGCAGTTACCGCAGGGACTATGGCTACACCTTC CASSYRRDYGYTF